This passage covers 26 T cell receptor beta chains from one sample sequenced in a study of cytomegalovirus exposure and HLA in healthy donors. Primers for the PCR totalled 60 Vbeta and 13 Jbeta. The protocol was immunoSEQ multiplex PCR, while the TCRdb copy is restricted to in-frame clones and leaves out a portion. Here the sample spans some 110,000 clones, 73% being singletons. The sample comprised PBMCs. The source is a woman aged 25 to 39 in good health and CMV-seronegative.

This chain joins TRBV25-1 and TRBJ1-1, with 7 bases fitting TRBD1. This CDR3 is built from 14 residues. The germline V gene encodes CDR1 MGHDK and CDR2 SYGVNS. The J segment lost 3 bases and the V segment lost 2 bases, leaving 3 bases of the junction unmatched. The CDR3 loop is CASSERTGDTEAFF. CDR3 nucleotides: TGTGCCAGCAGTGAAAGGACAGGAGACACTGAAGCTTTCTTT.

Details on this clone: This sample also contains other DNA sequences that code for the same CDR3. The chain links TRBV9 to TRBJ1-6, with D unclear. CDR1 is SGDLS and CDR2 is YYNGEE in the germline V gene. The CDR3 totals 15 residues. V shed 0 bases and J shed 0 bases, with 4 bases lying between them. In DNA, the CDR3 is TGTGCCAGCAGCGTAGGGAGCTCCTATAATTCACCCCTCCACTTT. Its translation is CASSVGSSYNSPLHF.

Only a few counts were recorded for this clone. The chain has TRBV2 and TRBJ1-4; maybe TRBD1 (6 bases). Trimming left V 3 bases short and J 7 bases short, with 15 bases between. CDR3 length equals 15 residues. From germline, CDR1 is SNHLY and CDR2 FYNNEI. The CDR3 sequence: CASSEGGGGREKLFF. The CDR3 nucleotides are TGTGCCAGCAGTGAGGGAGGGGGGGGCCGTGAAAAACTGTTTTTT.

The rearrangement uses TRBV27 and TRBJ2-5, with D tentatively TRBD2 (5 bases). V was trimmed by 5 bases and J by 5 bases, leaving 12 bases between them. Germline V gene data show CDR1 as MNHEY and CDR2 as SMNVEV (reference sequence). CDR3 size: 13 residues. CDR3 DNA: TGTGCCAGCAGTCCCCGAACGGGGGAGACCCAGTACTTC. It encodes CASSPRTGETQYF.

J is TRBJ2-7 and V is TRBV11-2; weak D call: TRBD2 (6 bases). The V gene lost 5 bases and the J gene lost 0 bases, with 14 bases spanning the gap. Germline V lookup: CDR1 SGHAT, CDR2 FQNNGV. The CDR3 spans 15 residues. This CDR3 reads CASSEGTASSYEQYF. The CDR3 nucleotides are TGTGCCAGCAGCGAGGGGACTGCTAGCTCCTACGAGCAGTACTTC.

This clone was seen a handful of times. This chain connects TRBV7-9 to TRBJ1-1, with 8 bases aligning to TRBD1. The CDR3 runs 14 residues. Germline loops: CDR1 SEHNR, CDR2 FQNEAQ (reference sequence). Trimming took 5 bases from V and 7 from J; bases not matched to a gene: 9. The CDR3 loop reads CASSIGQGLYEAFF. The CDR3 region has the DNA TGTGCCAGCAGCATTGGACAGGGACTTTATGAAGCTTTCTTT.

The chain combines TRBV6-5 with TRBJ1-2; D is perhaps TRBD1 (6 bases). Trimming left V 2 bases short and J 4 bases short, with 14 bases between. Germline assignment: CDR1 MNHEY and CDR2 SVGAGI. This CDR3 has 15 amino acids. This CDR3 is CASSYAGAESYGYTF. CDR3 DNA sequence: TGTGCCAGCAGTTACGCAGGGGCGGAGAGCTATGGCTACACCTTC.

The gene calls are TRBV6-5 and TRBJ1-2; D not resolved. The CDR3 covers 14 residues. V lost 7 bases and J 4 bases, leaving 16 bases between the germline ends. Germline CDR1 reads MNHEY; CDR2 reads SVGAGI. Here the CDR3 reads CASTTGSGGYGYTF. In nucleotides, the CDR3 is TGTGCCAGCACCACTGGTTCTGGAGGCTATGGCTACACCTTC.

The chain couples TRBV6-5 to TRBJ2-1; TRBD1 agrees at 8 bases. This CDR3 is built from 14 residues. The trim removed 7 bases at V and 5 bases at J, leaving 7 bases unmatched. Looked up from germline, CDR1 is MNHEY and CDR2 is SVGAGI. The CDR3 coding sequence is TGTGCCAGCAAACCCGGACAGGGTAACAATGAGCAGTTCTTC. Amino acid sequence: CASKPGQGNNEQFF.

This chain joins TRBV18 and TRBJ2-7; TRBD2 is a possible D gene (5 bases). The CDR3 covers 14 residues. Germline CDR1 and CDR2: KGHSH and LQKENI. Trimming removed 0 bases at V and 5 bases at J, with 11 bases between. The CDR3 region has the DNA TGTGCCAGCTCACCACCAGGACTGGACGACGAGCAGTACTTC. It encodes CASSPPGLDDEQYF.

The CDR3 reads CASGPSGTGELFF. The CDR3 region has the DNA TGTGCCAGCGGCCCGTCAGGAACCGGGGAGCTGTTTTTT. The chain combines TRBV27 with TRBJ2-2; D gene unclear. This CDR3 is 13 amino acids long. Per germline, CDR1 MNHEY and CDR2 SMNVEV (reference sequence). Trimming shortened V by 8 bases and J by 5 bases, and 12 bases separated the two germline ends.

The CDR3 nucleotides are TGTGCCAGTAGCCTACAGGGCCCCGGCGAGCAGTACTTC. It codes for CASSLQGPGEQYF. The chain couples TRBV19 to TRBJ2-7, with D possibly being TRBD1 (6 bases). The CDR3 contains 13 residues. CDR1 is LNHDA and CDR2 is SQIVND in the germline V gene (reference sequence). The germline V and J ends were trimmed by 6 bases and 6 bases, with 15 bases remaining between them.

This CDR3 is CASKKQGTNYGYTF. The DNA for the CDR3 is TGTGCCAGTAAAAAACAGGGGACTAACTATGGCTACACCTTC. The V gene is TRBV19, the J gene TRBJ1-2; 7 positions match TRBD1. J gave up 0 bases and V 7 bases, and 5 bases lay outside the gene matches. This CDR3 is built from 14 residues. In germline, CDR1 is LNHDA, CDR2 SQIVND (reference sequence).

The gene calls are TRBV7-9 and TRBJ1-3, with 7 bases lining up with TRBD1. Trimming cost V 1 base and J 2 bases; bases outside gene matches: 2. The CDR3 totals 15 residues. The germline gives CDR1 SEHNR, CDR2 FQNEAQ (reference sequence). Here the CDR3 reads CASSLVQGAGNTIYF. CDR3 nucleotide sequence: TGTGCCAGCAGCTTAGTTCAGGGGGCTGGAAACACCATATATTTT.

The gene calls are TRBV29-1 and TRBJ2-7, with a possible D match to TRBD1 (6 bases). Trimming stripped 6 bases from V and 7 bases from J, with 16 bases between. Germline assignment: CDR1 SQVTM and CDR2 ANQGSEA. CDR3 length: 12 amino acids. The CDR3 coding sequence is TGCAGCGTCTATAACCGGGACACAGAGCAGTACTTC. Translation gives CSVYNRDTEQYF.

The gene calls are TRBV20-1 and TRBJ2-3; 8 nucleotides line up with TRBD1. This CDR3 comprises 11 residues. J lost 9 bases, V lost 6 bases, and 5 bases had no gene match. The germline V gene has CDR1 DFQATT and CDR2 SNEGSKA (reference sequence). The CDR3 DNA follows: TGCAGTGCCACCGACAGGGGCACGCAGTATTTT. It translates to CSATDRGTQYF.

This clone showed up just once. Other DNA variants within this sample encode the same CDR3. V and J are TRBV9 and TRBJ1-4, with TRBD1 as a possible D gene (5 bases). Per germline, CDR1 SGDLS and CDR2 YYNGEE. The V end lost 0 bases, the J end lost 5 bases, and 11 bases lay between the germline ends. The CDR3 totals 15 residues. CDR3 DNA sequence: TGTGCCAGCAGCGTAGGGGGCAGGCTAAATGAAAAACTGTTTTTT. Amino acids: CASSVGGRLNEKLFF.

This clone has a single count. The V and J genes are TRBV10-1 and TRBJ2-3; 9 bases align to TRBD1. V lost 6 bases to trimming and J lost 2 bases; unmatched junction nucleotides: 6. Germline assignment: CDR1 WNHNN and CDR2 SYGVQD (reference sequence). The CDR3 runs 15 residues. Written as DNA, the CDR3 is TGCGCCAGCAGCGCCGGGACAGGGCCCACAGATACGCAGTATTTT. Protein product: CASSAGTGPTDTQYF.

This chain uses TRBV19 with TRBJ1-1, with D possibly being TRBD1 (5 bases). The length of the CDR3 is 12 residues. Between the trimmed V and J ends, which lost 8 bases and 5 bases, there was a span of 12 bases. CDR1 and CDR2 from the germline V gene are LNHDA and SQIVND (reference sequence). The CDR3 sequence is CASGNQGTEAFF. In DNA, the CDR3 is TGTGCCAGTGGAAATCAGGGAACTGAAGCTTTCTTT.

This clone was counted only a few times. The V gene is TRBV6-1, the J gene TRBJ1-1, with 7 bases identical to TRBD1. J gave up 1 base and V 2 bases, and 4 bases lay outside the gene matches. Looked up from germline, CDR1 is MNHNS and CDR2 is SASEGT. The CDR3 runs 15 residues. This CDR3 reads CASSELDRPNTEAFF. The CDR3 nucleotides are TGTGCCAGCAGTGAATTGGACAGGCCGAACACTGAAGCTTTCTTT.

This clone occurred a few times. The genes are TRBV4-2 and TRBJ2-5, with unresolved D. V shed 0 bases and J shed 4 bases, with 12 bases lying between them. Germline V gene sequence: CDR1 LGHNA, CDR2 YNFKEQ. This CDR3 is 15 amino acids long. As DNA, the CDR3 is TGTGCCAGCAGCCAAGATAGAGCTTCAGGAGAGACCCAGTACTTC. Translated: CASSQDRASGETQYF.

As regards this clone: The same CDR3 also results from other DNA sequences found in this sample. The J gene is TRBJ1-4, the V gene TRBV5-1; no firm D call. Per germline, CDR1 SGHRS and CDR2 YFSETQ. There are 14 residues in the CDR3. V was cut by 0 bases and J by 5 bases, with 8 bases left in between. CDR3 protein: CASSLGGANEKLFF. CDR3 DNA: TGCGCCAGCAGCTTGGGGGGAGCGAATGAAAAACTGTTTTTT.

The gene calls are TRBV5-4 and TRBJ1-2; 8 nucleotides match TRBD1. The V gene's germline CDR1 is SGHNT and CDR2 YYREEE (reference sequence). CDR3 size: 14 residues. V lost 4 bases to trimming and J lost 8 bases; unmatched junction nucleotides: 10. In DNA, the CDR3 is TGTGCCAGCAGCGATGACCAGGGGGCGGAAGGCTACACCTTC. Its translation: CASSDDQGAEGYTF.

This clone was counted a few times. The V and J genes are TRBV10-3 and TRBJ1-1, with TRBD1 matching 7 bases. Losses at the gene ends were 5 bases for V and 5 bases for J; bases not matched to a gene: 8. CDR3 size: 14 residues. Per germline, CDR1 ENHRY and CDR2 SYGVKD. The CDR3 DNA reads TGTGCCATCAGTTCAGCCCAGGGGGTAACTGAAGCTTTCTTT. Translated, it gives CAISSAQGVTEAFF.

The V gene is TRBV7-9, the J gene TRBJ1-4, with D perhaps TRBD1 (6 bases). CDR1 SEHNR and CDR2 FQNEAQ come from the germline V gene (reference sequence). Trimming removed 3 bases from V and 8 bases from J, with 16 bases in between. The CDR3 loop spans 15 amino acids. As DNA, the CDR3 is TGTGCCAGCAGCTTGGGGGGGCGCGGGTACGAAAAACTGTTTTTT. Translation gives CASSLGGRGYEKLFF.

The chain links TRBV27 to TRBJ1-1, with a weak D call TRBD1 (5 bases). The CDR3 consists of 15 residues. Trimming pared 2 bases from V and 5 bases from J, leaving 15 bases between. Germline V lookup: CDR1 MNHEY, CDR2 SMNVEV (reference sequence). The CDR3 nucleotides read TGTGCCAGCAGTTTAAGTGGGGGGGTGCGGACTGAAGCTTTCTTT. It translates to CASSLSGGVRTEAFF.